The 26 T cell receptor beta chains below come from one sample, sequenced in a study of blood T cell repertoires in COVID-19. Clones were sequenced by immunoSEQ multiplex PCR, and TCRdb holds only the in-frame ones, with some missing. The sample holds around 80,000 clones, more than 65% seen once. The specimen was peripheral blood. Receptor source: a woman of 80 years or more with active or convalescent COVID-19.

This clone was seen a handful of times. The genes are TRBV5-5 and TRBJ1-4; D is perhaps TRBD1 (6 bases). Germline V gene data show CDR1 as SGHKS and CDR2 as YYEKEE (reference sequence). Trimming left V 4 bases short and J 4 bases short, with 14 bases between. The length of the CDR3 is 15 residues. The CDR3 reads CASSAAGADNEKLFF. The CDR3 coding sequence is TGTGCCAGCAGCGCCGCGGGGGCGGATAATGAAAAACTGTTTTTT.

This rearrangement joins TRBV19 to TRBJ1-5; 8 bases line up with TRBD1. In germline, CDR1 is LNHDA, CDR2 SQIVND (reference sequence). The CDR3 length is 14 residues. The trim removed 3 bases at V and 7 bases at J, leaving 5 bases unmatched. CDR3 region: CASSIRTGWQPQHF. Here the CDR3 DNA reads TGTGCCAGTAGTATCCGGACAGGGTGGCAGCCCCAGCATTTT.

This clone was picked up a small number of times. V gene TRBV11-2 combines with J gene TRBJ1-1; possibly TRBD1 for D (5 bases). V lost 2 bases and J lost 1, with 14 bases in between. Germline CDR1 and CDR2: SGHAT and FQNNGV. This CDR3 has 16 residues. CDR3 in amino acids: CASSLMWGLKNTEAFF. The DNA for the CDR3 is TGTGCCAGCAGCTTAATGTGGGGCCTAAAGAACACTGAAGCTTTCTTT.

This clone came up many times. The J gene is TRBJ2-1, the V gene TRBV7-2; 8 bases line up with TRBD1. This CDR3 contains 14 residues. Germline V gene sequence: CDR1 SGHTA, CDR2 FQGNSA. Losses at the gene ends were 5 bases for V and 9 bases for J; bases not matched to a gene: 9. The CDR3 reads CASSRRQGTGEQFF. The CDR3 DNA follows: TGTGCCAGCAGCCGCCGACAGGGGACCGGTGAGCAGTTCTTC.

The CDR3 DNA is TGTGCCAGCAGCCAAGAGTCCAGGGCTGGAAACACCATATATTTT. Translation: CASSQESRAGNTIYF. The rearrangement links TRBV3-1 (or the pseudogene TRBV3-2) to TRBJ1-3, with TRBD1 as a possible D gene (5 bases). The CDR3 runs to 15 residues. V lost 0 bases to trimming and J lost 2 bases, with 8 bases between them. Per the germline V gene, CDR1 is LGHDT and CDR2 is YNNKEL (reference sequence).

The chain has TRBV5-1 and TRBJ1-2, with 8 bases lining up with TRBD1. V was clipped by 5 bases and J by 8 bases; unmatched bases: 11. CDR3 length: 14 residues. Germline V gene lookup returns CDR1 SGHRS and CDR2 YFSETQ. CDR3 DNA: TGCGCCAGCAGAGACGGACAGGGAAAGGGCGGCTACACCTTC. Residues: CASRDGQGKGGYTF.

This clone has only a few counts. The chain is built from TRBV2 and TRBJ2-3; 7 nucleotides line up with TRBD2. Trimming removed 5 bases from V and 5 bases from J; junction bases left unmatched: 7. The CDR3 totals 14 residues. Germline-derived CDR1 and CDR2 are SNHLY and FYNNEI. CDR3 nucleotide sequence: TGTGCCAGCAGTAGTGACGGGGGGAGAGATACGCAGTATTTT. This sequence encodes CASSSDGGRDTQYF.

This clone came up once. The chain uses TRBV29-1 and TRBJ1-2; the D gene is possibly TRBD1 (5 bases). This CDR3 spans 15 amino acids. The V end lost 4 bases, the J end lost 8 bases, and 23 bases lay between the germline ends. CDR1 and CDR2 (germline): SQVTM, ANQGSEA. The CDR3 loop is CSVGTNGQSARGYTF. CDR3 sequence (DNA): TGCAGCGTTGGGACAAATGGGCAGAGCGCCCGGGGCTACACCTTC.

The chain couples TRBV12-3 or TRBV12-4 to TRBJ1-2; 7 nucleotides match TRBD1. This CDR3 spans 13 amino acids. The J segment lost 5 bases and the V segment lost 7 bases, leaving 7 bases of the junction unmatched. CDR3 nucleotide sequence: TGTGCCAGCACAACAGGGGTAGGGTATGGCTACACCTTC. Translation gives CASTTGVGYGYTF.

The chain couples TRBV7-2 to TRBJ1-2; 8 nucleotides align to TRBD1. Germline CDR1 is SGHTA and CDR2 is FQGNSA. CDR3 length equals 15 residues. V lost 1 base to trimming and J lost 8 bases; unmatched junction nucleotides: 9. The CDR3 DNA reads TGTGCCAGCAGCTTAGGTCTGGACAGGGCAGAAGGCTACACCTTC. Translated, it gives CASSLGLDRAEGYTF.

This rearrangement joins TRBV19 to TRBJ2-1; 8 bases map to TRBD2. V lost 7 bases, J lost 5 bases, and 10 bases stayed unmatched. From germline, CDR1 is LNHDA and CDR2 SQIVND (reference sequence). The CDR3 totals 15 residues. CDR3: CASTPRGGGHNEQFF. The CDR3 DNA is TGTGCCAGTACCCCCCGGGGGGGCGGGCACAATGAGCAGTTCTTC.

This clone was recorded once. The chain links TRBV6-1 to TRBJ1-1, with no clear D. This CDR3 contains 14 residues. Germline CDR1 MNHNS, CDR2 SASEGT. Trimming took 1 base from V and 4 from J, leaving 10 bases between them. The chain's CDR3 is CASSEGGDLTEAFF. The DNA for the CDR3 is TGTGCCAGCAGTGAAGGTGGAGACCTCACTGAAGCTTTCTTT.

This clone was counted between two and nine times. CDR3 sequence: CASSPGWVQGSTDTQYF. CDR3 bases: TGTGCCAGCAGCCCCGGGTGGGTACAGGGTAGCACAGATACGCAGTATTTT. The chain uses TRBV6-2 or TRBV6-3 and TRBJ2-3; weak D call: TRBD1 (6 bases). The germline V gene has CDR1 MNHEY and CDR2 SVGEGT. The length of the CDR3 is 17 residues. The V end was cut by 6 bases, the J end by 0 bases, with 19 bases between.

Only a few counts were recorded for this clone. The chain has TRBV25-1 and TRBJ2-7, with 7 bases lining up with TRBD2. The CDR3 runs to 12 residues. Germline CDR1 MGHDK, CDR2 SYGVNS. V lost 4 bases and J lost 4; bases outside the gene matches: 1. The CDR3 is CASSGGGYEQYF. As DNA, the CDR3 is TGTGCCAGCAGTGGCGGGGGTTACGAGCAGTACTTC.

This chain uses TRBV11-3 with TRBJ2-1, with a possible D match to TRBD1 (6 bases). V lost 5 bases to trimming and J lost 8 bases, with 19 bases between them. This CDR3 is 15 amino acids long. CDR1 and CDR2 (germline): SGHNT, YENEEA. CDR3 amino acids: CASSPGTSTGDEQFF. In DNA, the CDR3 is TGTGCCAGCAGCCCCGGGACATCCACTGGGGATGAGCAGTTCTTC.

The chain uses TRBV14 and TRBJ2-7, with 8 bases lining up with TRBD1. Looked up from germline, CDR1 is SGHDN and CDR2 is FVKESK. V lost 0 bases and J lost 7; bases outside the gene matches: 5. The CDR3 covers 14 residues. In nucleotides, the CDR3 is TGTGCCAGCAGCCAAGACAGGGGGCTGGGGGAGCAGTACTTC. Protein product: CASSQDRGLGEQYF.

This chain uses TRBV5-5 with TRBJ2-6; 9 positions match TRBD1. Germline V lookup: CDR1 SGHKS, CDR2 YYEKEE (reference sequence). Unmatched junction bases numbered 7, after V lost 0 bases and J lost 0 bases. CDR3 length equals 19 residues. The DNA of the CDR3 is TGTGCCAGCAGCTTGGCCCCAGGGACAGGGTTCTCTGGGGCCAACGTCCTGACTTTC. It specifies CASSLAPGTGFSGANVLTF.

V usage is TRBV19 and J usage is TRBJ1-6, with D uncertain. Trimming took off 7 bases at V and 9 bases at J, with 16 bases between the two ends. This CDR3 region has 14 residues. CDR1 and CDR2 (germline): LNHDA, SQIVND (reference sequence). CDR3 coding DNA: TGTGCCAGTACCCCCCGGGGAGAATCTTCACCCCTCCACTTT. This codes for CASTPRGESSPLHF. Complete variable domain (other parts from reference TRBV19 and TRBJ1-6): DGGITQSPKYLFRKEGQNVTLSCEQNLNHDAMYWYRQDPGQGLRLIYYSQIVNDFQKGDIAEGYSVSREKKESFPLTVTSAQKNPTAFYLCASTPRGESSPLHFGNGTRLTVT.

This clone was counted once. The chain joins TRBV5-4 to TRBJ1-1; unclear D gene. CDR1 is SGHNT and CDR2 is YYREEE in the germline V gene (reference sequence). There are 15 residues in the CDR3. Trimming left V 6 bases short and J 3 bases short, with 18 bases between. The CDR3 coding sequence is TGTGCCAGCACCAGACCGGGGAGATGGGACACTGAAGCTTTCTTT. Protein: CASTRPGRWDTEAFF.

The chain couples TRBV11-3 to TRBJ2-1, with TRBD2 matching over 10 bases. Trimming cost V 5 bases and J 4 bases; bases outside gene matches: 8. The CDR3 totals 16 residues. Germline lookup yields CDR1 SGHNT and CDR2 YENEEA. The CDR3 loop reads CASSGFASGGYNEQFF. In DNA, the CDR3 is TGTGCCAGCAGCGGGTTCGCTAGCGGGGGATACAATGAGCAGTTCTTC.

The chain couples TRBV5-1 to TRBJ1-5; 9 nucleotides line up with TRBD1. The CDR3 extends over 16 amino acids. Germline assignment: CDR1 SGHRS and CDR2 YFSETQ. The V and J ends lost 0 bases and 5 bases, in that order; junction bases with no gene match: 6. Here the CDR3 reads CASSLGTDRGHQPQHF. CDR3 in DNA: TGCGCCAGCAGCTTGGGGACGGACAGGGGCCATCAGCCCCAGCATTTT.

This clone was observed a handful of times. The V and J genes are TRBV19 and TRBJ2-7; a weak D match, TRBD2 (6 bases). The germline V gene encodes CDR1 LNHDA and CDR2 SQIVND (reference sequence). Trimming removed 3 bases from V and 7 bases from J, with 16 bases in between. The CDR3 contains 14 residues. The CDR3 here is CASSITSGFAEQYF. The CDR3 bases are TGTGCCAGTAGTATCACCAGCGGGTTTGCGGAGCAGTACTTC.

The chain links TRBV9 to TRBJ2-2; 7 nucleotides match TRBD1. The germline CDR1 and CDR2 sequences are SGDLS and YYNGEE. This CDR3 is built from 15 residues. V trimming: 0 bases; J trimming: 4 bases; junction bases outside the gene matches: 3. CDR3 coding DNA: TGTGCCAGCAGCGTAGGACAGGGCGGCACCGGGGAGCTGTTTTTT. Protein product: CASSVGQGGTGELFF.

The chain recombines TRBV5-1 with TRBJ2-3, with D possibly matching TRBD1 (6 bases). Germline CDR1 and CDR2: SGHRS and YFSETQ. Trimming pared 0 bases from V and 5 bases from J, leaving 7 bases between. CDR3 length: 13 amino acids. The DNA of the CDR3 is TGCGCCAGCAGCTTGGAGGGGGAAGATACGCAGTATTTT. It codes for CASSLEGEDTQYF.

This clone was seen a few times. The chain couples TRBV5-6 to TRBJ2-5, with 11 bases that match TRBD2. The junction had 12 bases not matched to a gene; V was cut back by 4 bases and J by 4 bases. The CDR3 consists of 17 residues. Germline CDR1 is SGHDT and CDR2 is YYEEEE. CDR3 residues: CASSATFSGGAGETQYF. The CDR3 nucleotides read TGTGCCAGCAGCGCCACATTTAGCGGGGGGGCCGGAGAGACCCAGTACTTC.

V gene TRBV11-2 combines with J gene TRBJ1-2; 11 bases are shared with TRBD1. The CDR3 length is 17 residues. V lost 0 bases, J lost 4 bases, and 7 bases stayed unmatched. Germline CDR1 is SGHAT and CDR2 is FQNNGV. In nucleotides, the CDR3 is TGTGCCAGCAGCTTAGATGCCGGGACAGGGGGATTCTATGGCTACACCTTC. Translated, it gives CASSLDAGTGGFYGYTF.